The sequence of this T cell receptor (beta chain) was determined in a study of blood T cell repertoires in COVID-19. The CDR3 length is 14 residues. CDR1 is KGHSH, CDR2 LQKENI, per germline. V lost 3 bases and J 4 bases, leaving 12 bases between the germline ends. TCRdb keeps only in-frame clones here, not all; method: immunoSEQ multiplex PCR. Of 200,000 to 250,000 clones in the sample, roughly 82% were seen once. This rearrangement joins TRBV18 to TRBJ1-1, with a weak D call TRBD1 (6 bases). The sequenced sample consisted of peripheral blood. The origin of this receptor is an elderly man with acute or convalescent COVID-19. The CDR3 region is CASSPAGASTEAFF. The CDR3, as DNA: TGTGCCAGCTCACCTGCGGGGGCGAGCACTGAAGCTTTCTTT. Using reference TRBV18 and TRBJ1-1 for the parts outside the CDR3, the full variable domain is NAGVMQNPRHLVRRRGQEARLRCSPMKGHSHVYWYRQLPEEGLKFMVYLQKENIIDESGMPKERFSAEFPKEGPSILRIQQVVRGDSAAYFCASSPAGASTEAFFGQGTRLTVV.